This T cell receptor (beta chain) came from a study of T cell changes during pregnancy in multiple sclerosis (dated by TCRdb to the late 2010s). Concerning the study at large: The study examined how the T cell repertoire changed over the course of pregnancy in women with multiple sclerosis.

For this clone: Its binding antigen is unknown. Per-base qualities were not stored, and no clone one base away is much larger.

The method behind the library was the immunoSEQ multiplex PCR assay. Held by TCRdb, this immuneACCESS table contains in-frame sequences only and omits some clones. Under half of the omission traces to an unresolved V gene where checked; the cause of the rest is unknown. The sample table shows approximately 70,000 clones, and around 92% are seen once. The ten largest clones take up over 1.3% of the sample. CDR1 and CDR2 were assigned from the germline V gene as MDHEN and SYDVKM. Spanning cysteine to phenylalanine, the CDR3 consists of 16 amino acids. Just the 48-base CDR3 DNA is kept, in frame starting at base 1. V loses 4 bases at its end and J loses 6 bases; junction bases beyond the gene matches: 9.

The specimen was peripheral blood, collected in the second trimester of pregnancy. The sequence derives from a female donor in good health, enrolled as a control in a pregnancy study. The receptor chain draws on TRBV28 and TRBJ2-2; 9 central nucleotides agree with TRBD2. This receptor has the CDR3 CASSSQREVGAGELFF. The nucleotide sequence reads TGTGCCAGCAGTTCCCAGCGGGAGGTTGGAGCCGGGGAGCTGTTTTTT.